This T cell receptor (beta chain) was sequenced for a study of cytomegalovirus exposure and HLA in healthy donors. The CDR3 totals 13 residues. Germline CDR1 reads LNHDA; CDR2 reads SQIVND (reference sequence). V was cut by 1 base and J by 4 bases, with 7 bases left in between. Points on this clone: Its matching antigen is unknown.

Profiling relied on immunoSEQ multiplex PCR, and the TCRdb table lists in-frame clones only, not all of them. Of more than 200,000 clones in the sample, roughly nine tenths were seen once. Study-wide results and limits: The classifier reportedly diagnosed cytomegalovirus status with high specificity and sensitivity.

Source material: PBMCs. This receptor was identified in a man in his late teens or twenties in good health and CMV-seropositive. The J gene is TRBJ1-1, the V gene TRBV19; D uncertain. The CDR3 sequence: CASSIGQVTEAFF. CDR3 DNA sequence: TGTGCCAGTAGTATAGGACAAGTCACTGAAGCTTTCTTT.